The present T cell receptor beta chain was sequenced within a study of blood T cell repertoires in COVID-19. Whole-study context: Sites across the United States, Italy and Spain contributed samples from acute and convalescent COVID-19.

The V end lost 2 bases, the J end lost 5 bases, and 9 bases lay between the germline ends. Germline CDR1 is MNHEY and CDR2 is SVGAGI. There are 13 residues in the CDR3. As concerns this clone: The same CDR3 also results from other DNA sequences found in this sample.

Under the authors' procedure: Cell counts per sample came from amplifying reference gene primers. Profiled with immunoSEQ multiplex PCR; TCRdb holds only in-frame clones, not every one. V, J and clone size are taken as reported in that table, and D and trimming were inferred from the DNA itself. The profile shows 190,000 or so clones, roughly 86% of them singletons. The sequencing sample was made of peripheral blood. The receptor comes from a woman in her twenties or thirties with active or convalescent COVID-19. This rearrangement joins TRBV6-5 to TRBJ1-2; no definite D call. Here the CDR3 reads CASSYGQAYGYTF. In DNA form, the CDR3 reads TGTGCCAGCAGTTACGGGCAGGCTTATGGCTACACCTTC.